This T cell receptor (beta chain) was found in a study of T cells in Graves' hyperthyroidism and ophthalmopathy. In its sample, this clonotype was seen a few times. Amplification of TCR beta CDR3 regions used RNA as the template. Using the HTBI primer set, a first-round RT-PCR was run on the TCR CDR3. Each CDR3 protein gets one entry after TCRdb re-called the multiplex PCR reads with MiXCR. The table has hundreds of thousands of distinct CDR3 sequences, 30% to 40% seen once. Sequencing was carried out using blood. This TCR derives from a woman aged 40-49 years with Graves' hyperthyroidism.

The CDR3 spells CASSLAGRLNTEAFF. CDR3 nucleotides: TGTGCCAGCAGCTTAGCGGGACGGTTGAACACTGAAGCTTTCTTT. The rearrangement joins TRBV7-8 to TRBJ1-1, with a weak D call TRBD1 (5 bases). Trimming removed 0 bases at V and 0 bases at J, with 8 bases between. Germline V gene sequence: CDR1 SGHVS, CDR2 FQNEAQ. This CDR3 comprises 15 residues.